Described below is a single T cell receptor (beta chain) sequence and its context. Its antigen is unknown. No much larger clone exists at a distance of one base, and base qualities are not known. The meaning of the sample's time point label: baseline before first vaccination. Samples from vaccinated people were obtained from the UK trials COV001 and COV002, which included a single-blind randomized controlled phase 2/3 trial of AZD1222 (ChAdOx1 nCoV-19) in healthy adults. For TCRbeta chain sequencing, PBMC samples from trial participants were taken at day 0 and at day 28 after the second dose. This entry is derived from a study of T cell responses to AZD1222 COVID-19 vaccine (TCRdb year 2021). Background for the entire study: AZD1222 recipients whose second dose came at about 4 weeks and those whose second dose came at about 12 weeks were combined into one group, since spike-specific TCR depth and breadth did not differ between the two schedules. Trial participants were enrolled by age into subgroups of 18-55, 56-69 and 70-plus years, and around 150, 29 and 61 TCR-sequenced participants, respectively, were included in these subgroups. A total of roughly 240 trial participants underwent TCR sequencing, of whom 207 received two doses of AZD1222 and about 26 received two doses of the MenACWY control vaccine.

The CDR3 regions of human TCRbeta chains were subjected to immunosequencing. The paper's processing steps were these. Repertoire TCRs were checked for matches against a reference library of SARS-CoV-2-specific TCRs that had been generated using the MIRA antigen-specificity platform. Breadth was defined as the fraction of unique TCRs that were SARS-CoV-2-associated, and depth was defined as the fraction of total T cells that were SARS-CoV-2-associated. Using the MIRA data, each spike-specific TCR was mapped to the spike region that the TCR reacts to and placed in a CD4 or CD8 class. Log10-transformed breadth and depth values were compared by one-way ANOVA with Sidak's multiple comparisons tests. TCRdb holds this immuneACCESS table with in-frame rearrangements only. Some clones are missing; in checked studies, unresolved V genes explain under half, and the rest has no known cause. V and J calls and clone size are copied from that table; D and trimming were computed from the DNA. This sample is represented by 68,000 or so clones; more than 70% of them were singletons. Of the sample, about 8.2% falls within the top ten clones.

Points the paper makes about the study in general: After two AZD1222 doses, both the breadth and the depth of spike-specific TCRs were significantly higher than at day 0 and than in MenACWY recipients. In the small 56-69-year group, the increase in depth fell short of significance, most likely because of low power. Reportedly, almost half of the unique spike-specific TCRs recognized epitopes lying outside the regions that are mutated in the B.1.351 and B.1.1.7 variants. Conclusions about previously exposed vaccinees were limited because only a handful of AZD1222 recipients were SARS-CoV-2 seropositive at baseline. Because no samples from the day 14 peak response were available, repertoires could be characterized only after the peak T cell response. Vaccine-associated CD4 TCRs spanned the whole spike protein, with dominant responses in regions 160-218 and 743-854. Most participants were white British and females outnumbered males, and the authors suggested that clonal diversity may have been underestimated.

This clonotype originated in an adult in good health. The sample was peripheral blood, taken on day 0 of AZD1222 vaccination.

Here the CDR3 is given as CASGLVVVAGGPRSYEQYF. The DNA reads TGTGCTAGTGGTTTGGTTGTGGTAGCGGGAGGGCCTAGATCCTACGAGCAGTACTTC. The chain couples TRBV12-5 to TRBJ2-7; the junction holds 11 bases that match TRBD2. V loses 0 bases at its end and J loses 1 base; junction bases beyond the gene matches: 11. CDR1 is given as LGHNT and CDR2 as FRNRAP, both from the germline V gene. The CDR3 runs 19 residues from the cysteine to the phenylalanine. Only the CDR3 DNA is retained, 57 bases long and in frame from the first base. The reference TRBV12-5 and TRBJ2-7 proteins fill in what lies around the CDR3, so the full variable domain reads DARVTQTPRHKVTEMGQEVTMRCQPILGHNTVFWYRQTMMQGLELLAYFRNRAPLDDSGMPKDRFSAEMPDATLATLKIQPSEPRDSAVYFCASGLVVVAGGPRSYEQYFGPGTRLTVT.